This T cell receptor (beta chain) was captured in a study of blood T cells in healthy people across ages. A sample-barcoded 5' primer and a J-beta primer mix were used in a second PCR of roughly 7 to 11 cycles. Via MiXCR, TCRdb re-called the 5' RACE reads, giving one row per CDR3 protein. The sample comprises about 400,000 distinct CDR3 sequences, 52% of which are singletons, and 51% rests with the top ten. Extracted total RNA amounted to at least 5.5 micrograms for each sample. With 7 bases removed from V and 1 base from J, the gap between germline ends came to 9 bases. Germline V gene data show CDR1 as SGHDN and CDR2 as FVKESK. The CDR3 consists of 13 residues.

The sequencing input was blood. This receptor was taken from a man in his fifties or sixties in good health. The V call is TRBV14, the J call TRBJ2-3; D unresolved. Here the CDR3 reads CASKDWRTDTQYF. In nucleotides, the CDR3 is TGTGCCAGCAAAGACTGGCGCACAGATACGCAGTATTTT. Full variable domain (outside the CDR3, taken from reference TRBV14 and TRBJ2-3): EAGVTQFPSHSVIEKGQTVTLRCDPISGHDNLYWYRRVMGKEIKFLLHFVKESKQDESGMPNNRFLAERTGGTYSTLKVQPAELEDSGVYFCASKDWRTDTQYFGPGTRLTVL.